This T cell receptor beta chain appears in the sequencing data of a study of blood T cells in healthy people across ages. Overall study results and limits: Researchers judged that diversity estimates from one million T cells fell short of true values. Any changes in expanded clonotypes were possibly confounded, as donor CMV status remained unknown.

Primed by a sample-barcoded 5' primer and a J-beta primer mix, a second PCR proceeded for 7 to 11 cycles. TCRdb redid the calling of the 5' RACE reads with MiXCR, one entry per CDR3 protein. This table holds about 1 million distinct CDR3 sequences, over 35% found once. The germline gives CDR1 SEHNR, CDR2 FQNEAQ (reference sequence). This CDR3 comprises 16 residues. Peripheral blood, around 10 milliliters per donor, was collected. PBMCs were isolated at a quantity of at least 7 million per sample. Note on this clonotype: The antigen is not known.

This clonotype was sampled from a woman in her sixties or seventies in good health. The material sequenced was blood. The chain is built from TRBV7-9 and TRBJ2-7; 7 bases are a match to TRBD1. The DNA end is a closer match to TRBJ2-5, so the J assignment may be wrong. In nucleotides, the CDR3 is TGTGCCAGCAGCCCTCCGGACAGGCCAAAGGAGGAGACCCAGTACTTC. This gives the protein CASSPPDRPKEETQYF.